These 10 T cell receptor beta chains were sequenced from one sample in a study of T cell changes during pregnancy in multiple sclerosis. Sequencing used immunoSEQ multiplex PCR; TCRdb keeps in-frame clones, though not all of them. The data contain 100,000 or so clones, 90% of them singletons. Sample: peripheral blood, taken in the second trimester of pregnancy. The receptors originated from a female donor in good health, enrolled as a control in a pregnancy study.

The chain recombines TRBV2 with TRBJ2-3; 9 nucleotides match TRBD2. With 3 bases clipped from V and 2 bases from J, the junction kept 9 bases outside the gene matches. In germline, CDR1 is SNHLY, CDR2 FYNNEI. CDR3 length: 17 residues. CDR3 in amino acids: CASSDMLAGSLTDTQYF. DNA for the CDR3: TGTGCCAGCAGTGACATGCTAGCGGGGTCCCTCACAGATACGCAGTATTTT.

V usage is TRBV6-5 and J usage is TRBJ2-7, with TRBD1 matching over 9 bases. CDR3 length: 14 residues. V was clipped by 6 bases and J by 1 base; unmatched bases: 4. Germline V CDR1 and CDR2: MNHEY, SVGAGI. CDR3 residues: CASSPGQGSYEQYF. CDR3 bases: TGTGCCAGCAGCCCGGGACAGGGATCCTACGAGCAGTACTTC.

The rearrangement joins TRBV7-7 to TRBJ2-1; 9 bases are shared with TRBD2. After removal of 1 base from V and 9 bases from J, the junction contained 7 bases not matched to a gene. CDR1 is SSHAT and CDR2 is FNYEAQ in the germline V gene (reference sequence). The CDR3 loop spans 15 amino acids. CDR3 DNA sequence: TGTGCCAGCAGCTTAGGGGGCGGGGGGGCCGGTGAGCAGTTCTTC. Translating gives CASSLGGGGAGEQFF.

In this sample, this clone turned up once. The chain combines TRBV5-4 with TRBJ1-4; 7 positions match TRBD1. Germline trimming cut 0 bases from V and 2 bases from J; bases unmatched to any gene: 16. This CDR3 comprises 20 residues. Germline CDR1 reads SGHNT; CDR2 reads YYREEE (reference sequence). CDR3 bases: TGTGCCAGCAGCTTGGGGCCCGGGACAGTTTGGGCGAATACTAATGAAAAACTGTTTTTT. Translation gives CASSLGPGTVWANTNEKLFF.

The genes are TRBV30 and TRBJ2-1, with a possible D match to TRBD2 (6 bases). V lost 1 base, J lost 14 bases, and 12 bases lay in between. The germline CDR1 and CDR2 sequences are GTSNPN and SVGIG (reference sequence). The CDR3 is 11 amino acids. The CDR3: CAWSAAGRKFF. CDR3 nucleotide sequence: TGTGCCTGGAGTGCTGCGGGAAGGAAGTTCTTC.

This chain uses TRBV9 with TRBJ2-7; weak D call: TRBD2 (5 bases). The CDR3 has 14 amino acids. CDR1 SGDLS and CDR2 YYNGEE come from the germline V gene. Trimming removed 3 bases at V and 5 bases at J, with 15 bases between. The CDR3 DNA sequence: TGTGCCAGCAGCGAAGGACTTAGCCTAGACGAGCAGTACTTC. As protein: CASSEGLSLDEQYF.

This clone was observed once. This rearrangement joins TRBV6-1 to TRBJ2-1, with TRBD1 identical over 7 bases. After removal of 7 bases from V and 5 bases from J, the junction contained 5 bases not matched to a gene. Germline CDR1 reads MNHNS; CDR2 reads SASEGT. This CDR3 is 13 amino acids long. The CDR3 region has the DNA TGTGCCAGCAACCGGGACAGAGACAATGAGCAGTTCTTC. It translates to CASNRDRDNEQFF.

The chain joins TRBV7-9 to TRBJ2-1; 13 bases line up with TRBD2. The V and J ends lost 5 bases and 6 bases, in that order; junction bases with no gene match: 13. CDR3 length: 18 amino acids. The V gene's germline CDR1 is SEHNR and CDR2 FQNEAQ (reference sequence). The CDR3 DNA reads TGTGCCAGCAGCCCCGGGGGGGGGACTAGCGGGGTAGGCAATGAGCAGTTCTTC. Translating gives CASSPGGGTSGVGNEQFF.

For the CDR3, the DNA is TGTGCCAGCAGTCCAGGGGTCCTGTATGGCTACACCTTC. As protein: CASSPGVLYGYTF. J is TRBJ1-2 and V is TRBV6-5; D might be TRBD1 (6 bases). Trimming took 5 bases from V and 5 from J, leaving 12 bases between them. Per germline, CDR1 MNHEY and CDR2 SVGAGI. CDR3 size: 13 residues.

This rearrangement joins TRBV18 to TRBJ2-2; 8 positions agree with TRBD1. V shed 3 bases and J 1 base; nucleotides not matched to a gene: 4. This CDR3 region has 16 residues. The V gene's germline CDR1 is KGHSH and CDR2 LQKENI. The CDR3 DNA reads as TGTGCCAGCTCACCCCGAGGACAGGGGAACACCGGGGAGCTGTTTTTT. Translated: CASSPRGQGNTGELFF.